This T cell receptor (beta chain) originates from a study of OX40 agonist ivuxolimab in advanced cancers. Turning to the study itself: Hepatocellular carcinoma, melanoma, renal cell or head and neck cancer occurred in dose-escalation patients.

Libraries were prepared by immunoSEQ multiplex PCR; TCRdb keeps only in-frame clonotypes and omits some of them. Counted here are fewer than 90,000 clones, roughly 80% occurring once; the ten biggest clones make up 1.1%. V lost 1 base to trimming and J lost 7 bases, with 17 bases between them. Germline V gene data show CDR1 as SEHNR and CDR2 as FQNEAQ (reference sequence). The CDR3 runs 15 residues. The source material was CD4+ or CD8+ T cells sorted from blood, sampled in a trial of the OX40 agonist ivuxolimab. The receptor comes from an adult with an advanced solid tumor such as melanoma, head and neck, liver or kidney cancer. The rearrangement uses TRBV7-9 and TRBJ2-7, with unresolved D. The CDR3 spells CASSLDYGPLREQYF. The CDR3 bases are TGTGCCAGCAGCTTAGACTATGGGCCGCTACGAGAGCAGTACTTC.